This entry lists 6 T cell receptor beta chains sequenced from one sample in a study of blood T cell repertoires in COVID-19 (dated by TCRdb to the early 2020s). The receptor library was made with the immunoSEQ multiplex PCR assay. Here the immuneACCESS table is served through TCRdb, limited to in-frame sequences with V and J called. Missing clones are a known gap in these copies; in checked studies unresolved V genes cover under half, and the rest lacks a known reason. This sample lists about 59,000 clones; just over 85% were detected once. The top ten constitute about 18% of the sample. Sequencing input: peripheral blood. These receptor sequences come from a woman aged 80 or over with active COVID-19.

The chain has TRBV4-2 and TRBJ2-7, with 9 bases aligning to TRBD1. The CDR3 totals 14 residues. V lost 4 bases and J lost 6; bases outside the gene matches: 7. CDR1 and CDR2 from the germline V gene are LGHNA and YNFKEQ. CDR3 sequence (DNA): TGTGCCAGCAGCCCACCGGGACAGGGCGTCGAGCAGTACTTC. Its translation is CASSPPGQGVEQYF.

The genes are TRBV5-1 and TRBJ1-1, with 8 bases matching TRBD1. The CDR3 has 16 residues. After removal of 0 bases from V and 0 bases from J, the junction contained 4 bases not matched to a gene. Per the germline V gene, CDR1 is SGHRS and CDR2 is YFSETQ. CDR3 protein: CASSLGQGAVNTEAFF. Here the CDR3 DNA reads TGCGCCAGCAGCTTGGGGCAGGGGGCCGTGAACACTGAAGCTTTCTTT.

J is TRBJ2-3 and V is TRBV18, with D uncertain. Germline V gives CDR1 KGHSH, CDR2 LQKENI. Trimming removed 0 bases from V and 14 bases from J, with 12 bases in between. This CDR3 has 12 residues. CDR3 protein: CASSPPAPWSYF. The CDR3 DNA sequence: TGTGCCAGCTCACCACCGGCCCCCTGGTCGTATTTT.

This clone was recorded only once. The gene calls are TRBV28 and TRBJ2-7; D gene ambiguous. Germline V CDR1 and CDR2: MDHEN, SYDVKM. The CDR3 runs to 15 residues. The V gene lost 2 bases and the J gene lost 3 bases, with 14 bases spanning the gap. Written as DNA, the CDR3 is TGTGCCAGCAGTTTACGCCCCGGCGGAAGCTACGAGCAGTACTTC. It encodes CASSLRPGGSYEQYF.

This chain connects TRBV11-3 to TRBJ2-2; weak D call: TRBD2 (5 bases). The length of the CDR3 is 13 residues. Per germline, CDR1 SGHNT and CDR2 YENEEA. Trimming removed 0 bases from V and 7 bases from J, with 6 bases in between. The CDR3 nucleotides read TGTGCCAGCAGCTTAGAGGCGGGCGGGGAGCTGTTTTTT. Translated, it gives CASSLEAGGELFF.

This rearrangement joins TRBV9 to TRBJ2-3; TRBD2 aligns across 7 bases. The CDR3 runs 14 residues. J lost 2 bases, V lost 4 bases, and 4 bases had no gene match. CDR1 and CDR2 (germline): SGDLS, YYNGEE. The CDR3 DNA follows: TGTGCCAGCAGCACGAGCGGGGTCACAGATACGCAGTATTTT. Protein product: CASSTSGVTDTQYF.